What follows are 2 T cell receptor beta chains derived from one specimen sequenced in a study of CD8 T cells in ankylosing spondylitis. Each CDR3 protein is one row after TCRdb ran MiXCR on the 5' RACE reads. Counted here are 250,000 or so distinct CDR3 sequences, roughly a quarter occurring once; the ten biggest clones make up around 0.64%. The source material was blood, either unsorted or a sorted T cell fraction (not recorded which). These receptors all stem from a male donor with ankylosing spondylitis or in good health (not recorded which).

At least ten counts were recorded for this clonotype. This chain uses TRBV11-2 with TRBJ2-5, with a weak D call TRBD2 (6 bases). There are 15 residues in the CDR3. Germline CDR1 reads SGHAT; CDR2 reads FQNNGV. V shed 5 bases and J shed 4 bases, with 17 bases lying between them. This CDR3 is CASSRRGLEGETQYF. The DNA for the CDR3 is TGTGCCAGCAGCAGAAGGGGCCTGGAGGGAGAGACCCAGTACTTC.

This clonotype was counted many times. CDR3 region: CATSWDAGGFEQFF. The CDR3 coding sequence is TGTGCCACCTCTTGGGATGCGGGGGGTTTTGAGCAGTTCTTC. This chain connects TRBV15 to TRBJ2-1; TRBD2 matches at 8 bases. The CDR3 has 14 residues. V lost 8 bases and J lost 9; bases outside the gene matches: 12. Germline V lookup: CDR1 LNHNV, CDR2 YYDKDF (reference sequence).